Sequencing of this T cell receptor beta chain was carried out in a study of chemoradiotherapy in HPV16-positive cancers. Study context: Functional T-cell assays on a couple of HPV16-positive patients' cells defined candidate HPV-specific clones and common TCR motifs. Study-level results: HPV-responsive T-cell expansion during chemoradiotherapy was linked to improved recurrence-free survival in HPV16-positive patients. The functional HPV-specific definition rests on just two HPV16-positive patients.

Note on this clone: Its antigen is unknown.

TCRdb's copy holds only in-frame clones and misses some; the assay was immunoSEQ multiplex PCR. The sample contains nearly 7,500 clones, about 74% of which appear only once. The CDR3 runs 16 residues. CDR1 and CDR2 from the germline V gene are MNHEY and SMNVEV (reference sequence). Deletions cut 2 bases from V and 5 bases from J, with 13 bases between. This chain joins TRBV27 and TRBJ1-6; D unresolved. The starting material was tumor tissue, obtained from a patient who underwent chemoradiotherapy. The TCR comes from a human donor with HPV-associated anogenital cancer. This chain's CDR3 is CASSLRGPTHNSPLHF. CDR3 sequence (DNA): TGTGCCAGCAGTTTACGCGGGCCGACTCATAATTCACCCCTCCACTTT.